These 22 T cell receptor beta chains came from one sample sequenced in a study of blood T cells in healthy people across ages. A second PCR, run for roughly 7 to 12 cycles, used a sample-barcoded 5' primer plus a J-beta primer mix. TCRdb re-analysed the 5' RACE reads in MiXCR, keeping a single row per CDR3 protein. The sample has some 800,000 distinct CDR3 sequences; 25% are singletons. These data are also associated with another study on T cells of mothers and their children.

Source material: blood. These receptor sequences come from a boy younger than 18 in good health.

The V call is TRBV28, the J call TRBJ2-5, with TRBD1 identical over 7 bases. This CDR3 spans 14 amino acids. With V trimmed by 2 bases and J by 5 bases, 5 bases remained unmatched. Germline values: CDR1 MDHEN, CDR2 SYDVKM. The CDR3 coding sequence is TGTGCCAGCAGTTTACAAGACAGGGCTGAGACCCAGTACTTC. Amino acid sequence: CASSLQDRAETQYF. Variable domain in full (rest from reference TRBV28 and TRBJ2-5): DVKVTQSSRYLVKRTGEKVFLECVQDMDHENMFWYRQDPGLGLRLIYFSYDVKMKEKGDIPEGYSVSREKKERFSLILESASTNQTSMYLCASSLQDRAETQYFGPGTRLLVL.

V gene TRBV10-3 combines with J gene TRBJ2-1; 11 nucleotides match TRBD2. J gave up 5 bases and V 10 bases, and 7 bases lay outside the gene matches. From germline, CDR1 is ENHRY and CDR2 SYGVKD. The CDR3 runs 14 residues. CDR3 sequence (DNA): TGTGCCACCGACGAGGGACTAGCGGACAATGAGCAGTTCTTC. It encodes CATDEGLADNEQFF.

This chain links TRBV12-5 with TRBJ2-7; D is perhaps TRBD2 (5 bases). CDR3 length equals 12 residues. V was pared by 1 base and J by 7 bases, with 8 bases between. The germline CDR1 and CDR2 sequences are LGHNT and FRNRAP. In DNA, the CDR3 is TGTGCTAGTGGTTTGGGCTCGGGGGAGCAGTACTTC. Translated: CASGLGSGEQYF.

This clonotype was picked up many times. The chain carries TRBV3-1 and TRBJ2-5; 9 positions match TRBD2. V shed 1 base and J 3 bases; nucleotides not matched to a gene: 3. This CDR3 contains 15 residues. The germline gives CDR1 LGHDT, CDR2 YNNKEL (reference sequence). The CDR3 DNA sequence: TGTGCCAGCAGCCAAGGTAGCGGGGGAAAAGAGACCCAGTACTTC. Residues: CASSQGSGGKETQYF.

CDR3 protein: CASSQVAGDYEQYF. Here the CDR3 DNA reads TGTGCCAGCAGCCAAGTTGCGGGAGATTACGAGCAGTACTTC. The V gene is TRBV4-2, the J gene TRBJ2-5; 7 positions match TRBD2. Gene TRBJ2-7 matches the end of the DNA better, so the J call may be wrong. The CDR3 is made up of 14 amino acids. Germline values: CDR1 LGHNA, CDR2 YNFKEQ.

This clonotype appeared a few times. J is TRBJ1-2 and V is TRBV3-1; a weak D match, TRBD1 (6 bases). Trimming removed 3 bases at V and 13 bases at J, with 18 bases between. There are 13 residues in the CDR3. Per germline, CDR1 LGHDT and CDR2 YNNKEL (reference sequence). The CDR3 DNA reads as TGTGCCAGCAGCCACCAGGACAGCGCGCGGCTCACCTTC. It yields the protein CASSHQDSARLTF.

The chain employs TRBV20-1 and TRBJ2-1, with D tentatively TRBD1 or TRBD2 (5 bases each). The ends were cut back, 6 bases at V and 0 bases at J, with 15 bases in the middle. This CDR3 contains 15 residues. From germline, CDR1 is DFQATT and CDR2 SNEGSKA (reference sequence). CDR3 in amino acids: CSARTGPSSYNEQFF. As DNA, the CDR3 is TGCAGTGCCAGAACGGGGCCGAGCTCCTACAATGAGCAGTTCTTC.

J is TRBJ2-3 and V is TRBV20-1, with D maybe TRBD2 (6 bases). There are 15 residues in the CDR3. Trimming removed 0 bases at V and 7 bases at J, with 17 bases between. Germline V lookup: CDR1 DFQATT, CDR2 SNEGSKA (reference sequence). This chain's CDR3 is CSARDERWRDYTQYF. CDR3 in DNA: TGCAGTGCTAGAGATGAACGATGGAGGGACTATACGCAGTATTTT.

This clonotype appeared a few times. The V and J genes are TRBV7-9 and TRBJ1-2; D is undetermined. Germline V gives CDR1 SEHNR, CDR2 FQNEAQ (reference sequence). The CDR3 consists of 16 residues. The germline V and J ends were trimmed by 0 bases and 1 base, with 12 bases remaining between them. CDR3 DNA: TGTGCCAGCAGCTTAGCGGCGGCCATCCTTAACTATGGCTACACCTTC. Encoded protein: CASSLAAAILNYGYTF.

The V gene is TRBV20-1, the J gene TRBJ2-1; 8 nucleotides match TRBD2. CDR1 is DFQATT, CDR2 SNEGSKA, per germline (reference sequence). V lost 1 base and J lost 3; bases outside the gene matches: 8. This CDR3 comprises 16 residues. The CDR3 region has the DNA TGCAGTGCTAGAGGTCAGACTAGCGCCTTCTACAATGAGCAGTTCTTC. This translates into CSARGQTSAFYNEQFF.

The gene calls are TRBV11-2 and TRBJ2-1; 8 positions agree with TRBD2. CDR1 and CDR2 (germline): SGHAT, FQNNGV. V lost 1 base and J lost 0; bases outside the gene matches: 8. The length of the CDR3 is 18 residues. CDR3 sequence reads: CASSLGGSGGLSYNEQFF. The CDR3 DNA reads as TGTGCCAGCAGCTTAGGTGGAAGCGGGGGCCTCTCCTACAATGAGCAGTTCTTC.

This chain links TRBV6-2 or TRBV6-3 with TRBJ1-1; no definite D call. Trimming removed 7 bases from V and 3 bases from J, with 9 bases in between. The CDR3 length is 12 residues. The germline V gene encodes CDR1 MNHEY and CDR2 SVGEGT. For the CDR3, the DNA is TGTGCCAGCACCTTCCCCGACACTGAAGCTTTCTTT. Translated, it gives CASTFPDTEAFF.

This clonotype was seen at least ten times. J is TRBJ2-5 and V is TRBV9; 12 nucleotides align to TRBD2. Germline assignment: CDR1 SGDLS and CDR2 YYNGEE. V lost 3 bases and J lost 9; bases outside the gene matches: 9. The CDR3 sequence is 15 residues long. The CDR3 protein is CASSAPTSGGFPQYF. Written as DNA, the CDR3 is TGTGCCAGCAGCGCACCTACTAGCGGGGGGTTTCCCCAGTACTTC. Supplemented by reference TRBV9 and TRBJ2-5, the full variable domain reads DSGVTQTPKHLITATGQRVTLRCSPRSGDLSVYWYQQSLDQGLQFLIQYYNGEERAKGNILERFSAQQFPDLHSELNLSSLELGDSALYFCASSAPTSGGFPQYFGPGTRLLVL.

This chain uses TRBV29-1 with TRBJ1-1, with D hard to call. The CDR3 has 13 amino acids. V lost 2 bases, J lost 7 bases, and 14 bases lay in between. Per germline, CDR1 SQVTM and CDR2 ANQGSEA. The CDR3 here is CSVEFRRANEAFF. DNA of the CDR3: TGCAGCGTTGAATTTCGTCGGGCCAATGAAGCTTTCTTT.

This clonotype has more than one count but fewer than ten. The chain joins TRBV12-3 or TRBV12-4 to TRBJ2-5; 10 bases line up with TRBD2. The V gene end was trimmed by 3 bases and the J gene end by 2 bases; junction bases not matched to a gene: 9. CDR3 size: 17 residues. This CDR3 is CASSLLAGGENQETQYF. The DNA of the CDR3 is TGTGCCAGCAGTTTGTTAGCGGGGGGAGAGAATCAAGAGACCCAGTACTTC.

The chain has TRBV18 and TRBJ2-5; 7 bases fit TRBD1. Germline trimming cut 3 bases from V and 4 bases from J; bases unmatched to any gene: 8. Germline V lookup: CDR1 KGHSH, CDR2 LQKENI. The CDR3 runs 15 residues. The CDR3 DNA reads TGTGCCAGCTCACCGAGGACAGGTCTCGGAGAGACCCAGTACTTC. It translates to CASSPRTGLGETQYF. Drawing the rest from reference TRBV18 and TRBJ2-5, the complete variable domain is NAGVMQNPRHLVRRRGQEARLRCSPMKGHSHVYWYRQLPEEGLKFMVYLQKENIIDESGMPKERFSAEFPKEGPSILRIQQVVRGDSAAYFCASSPRTGLGETQYFGPGTRLLVL.

The chain joins TRBV28 to TRBJ2-3, with a weak D call TRBD2 (6 bases). Trimming pared 6 bases from V and 0 bases from J, leaving 10 bases between. Germline V gene lookup returns CDR1 MDHEN and CDR2 SYDVKM. This CDR3 region has 14 residues. As DNA, the CDR3 is TGTGCCAGCAGGGTTGGAGGGAGCACAGATACGCAGTATTTT. This sequence encodes CASRVGGSTDTQYF.

This clonotype occurred a few times. This chain joins TRBV2 and TRBJ2-5, with a possible D match to TRBD2 (5 bases). V shed 5 bases and J shed 0 bases, with 13 bases lying between them. This CDR3 is 15 amino acids long. Germline assignment: CDR1 SNHLY and CDR2 FYNNEI. The CDR3 here is CASSFGPGNQETQYF. DNA of the CDR3: TGTGCCAGCAGTTTTGGGCCGGGGAACCAAGAGACCCAGTACTTC.

The table lists this clonotype with a few counts. This sequence joins TRBV6-5 and TRBJ1-4; 7 positions agree with TRBD1. CDR1 is MNHEY and CDR2 is SVGAGI in the germline V gene. The CDR3 has 14 amino acids. Germline trimming cut 0 bases from V and 8 bases from J; bases unmatched to any gene: 3. The CDR3 DNA reads as TGTGCCAGCAGTTACTCCCAGGGGGAGGAAAAACTGTTTTTT. This gives the protein CASSYSQGEEKLFF.

Only one count was recorded for this clonotype. This chain joins TRBV12-3 or TRBV12-4 and TRBJ2-4, with 7 bases identical to TRBD2. The length of the CDR3 is 15 residues. V lost 7 bases and J lost 1; bases outside the gene matches: 7. In nucleotides, the CDR3 is TGTGCCAGCACGAAAGGGAGGGACGCCAAAAACATTCAGTACTTC. Translating gives CASTKGRDAKNIQYF.

This clonotype appeared a few times. This rearrangement joins TRBV4-3 to TRBJ2-5; 7 bases align to TRBD1. V trimming: 0 bases; J trimming: 3 bases; junction bases outside the gene matches: 4. This CDR3 has 15 amino acids. Germline CDR1 reads LGHNA; CDR2 reads YSLEER. This CDR3 reads CASSQDLDREETQYF. The CDR3 nucleotides read TGCGCCAGCAGCCAAGATCTCGACAGGGAAGAGACCCAGTACTTC.

This chain links TRBV5-1 with TRBJ2-1, with D possibly TRBD1 on 6 matching bases. Germline V gene sequence: CDR1 SGHRS, CDR2 YFSETQ. With 4 bases removed from V and 4 bases from J, the gap between germline ends came to 18 bases. The CDR3 is 16 amino acids. This CDR3 reads CASSIRNRDTYNEQFF. CDR3 DNA: TGCGCCAGCAGCATAAGGAACCGGGACACTTACAATGAGCAGTTCTTC.